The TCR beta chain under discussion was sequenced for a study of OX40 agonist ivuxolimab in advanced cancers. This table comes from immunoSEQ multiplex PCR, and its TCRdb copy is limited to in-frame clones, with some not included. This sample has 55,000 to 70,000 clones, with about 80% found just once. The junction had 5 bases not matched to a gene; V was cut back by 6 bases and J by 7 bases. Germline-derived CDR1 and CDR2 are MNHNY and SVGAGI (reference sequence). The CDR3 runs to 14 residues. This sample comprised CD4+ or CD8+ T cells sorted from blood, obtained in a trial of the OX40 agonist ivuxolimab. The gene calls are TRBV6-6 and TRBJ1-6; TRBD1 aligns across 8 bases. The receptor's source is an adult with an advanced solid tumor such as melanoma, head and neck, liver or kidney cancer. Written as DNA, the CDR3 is TGTGCCAGCAGCCATCGACAGGGGAATTCACCCCTCCACTTT. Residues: CASSHRQGNSPLHF.